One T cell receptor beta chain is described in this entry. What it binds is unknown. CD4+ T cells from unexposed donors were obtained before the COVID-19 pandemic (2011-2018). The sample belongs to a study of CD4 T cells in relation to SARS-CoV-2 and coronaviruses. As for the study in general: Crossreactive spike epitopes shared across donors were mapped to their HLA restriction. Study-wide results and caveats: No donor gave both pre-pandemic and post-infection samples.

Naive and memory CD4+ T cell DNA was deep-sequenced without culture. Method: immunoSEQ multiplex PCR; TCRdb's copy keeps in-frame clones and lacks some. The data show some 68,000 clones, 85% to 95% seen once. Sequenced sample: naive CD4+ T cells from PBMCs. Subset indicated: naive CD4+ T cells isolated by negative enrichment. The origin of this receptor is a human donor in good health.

CDR3 DNA sequence: TGTGCCAGCAGCCAATCCACCGGACGTAGCAATCAGCCCCAGCATTTT. Translation gives CASSQSTGRSNQPQHF. This chain links TRBV16 with TRBJ1-5; D gene uncertain. Germline V CDR1 and CDR2: KGHSY, FQNENV. The ends were cut back, 0 bases at V and 0 bases at J, with 9 bases in the middle. There are 16 residues in the CDR3.